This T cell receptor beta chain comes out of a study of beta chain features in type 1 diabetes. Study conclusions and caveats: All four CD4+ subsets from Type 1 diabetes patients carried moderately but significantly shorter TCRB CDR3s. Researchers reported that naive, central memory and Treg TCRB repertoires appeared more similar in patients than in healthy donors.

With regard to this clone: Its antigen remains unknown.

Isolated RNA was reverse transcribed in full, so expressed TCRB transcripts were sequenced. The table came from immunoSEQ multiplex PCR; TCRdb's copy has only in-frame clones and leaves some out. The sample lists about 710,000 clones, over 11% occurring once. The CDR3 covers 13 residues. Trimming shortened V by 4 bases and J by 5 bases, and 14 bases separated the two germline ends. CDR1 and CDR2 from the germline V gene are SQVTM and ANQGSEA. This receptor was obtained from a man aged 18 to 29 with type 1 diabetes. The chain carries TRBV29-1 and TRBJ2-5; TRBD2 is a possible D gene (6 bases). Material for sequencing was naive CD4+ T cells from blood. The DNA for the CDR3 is TGCAGCGTTGCTCCGCGGGAAGGGGAGACCCAGTACTTC. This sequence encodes CSVAPREGETQYF.